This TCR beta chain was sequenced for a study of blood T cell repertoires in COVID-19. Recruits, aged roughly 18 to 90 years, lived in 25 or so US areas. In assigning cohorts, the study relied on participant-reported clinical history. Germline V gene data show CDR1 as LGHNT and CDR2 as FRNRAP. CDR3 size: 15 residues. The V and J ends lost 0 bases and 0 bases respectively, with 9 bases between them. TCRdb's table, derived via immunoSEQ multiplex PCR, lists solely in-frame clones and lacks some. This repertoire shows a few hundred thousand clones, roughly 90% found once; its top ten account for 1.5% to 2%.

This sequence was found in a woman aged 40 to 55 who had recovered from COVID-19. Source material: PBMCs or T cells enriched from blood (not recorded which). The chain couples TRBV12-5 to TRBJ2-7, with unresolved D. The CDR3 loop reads CASGLVLGSSYEQYF. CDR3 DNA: TGTGCTAGTGGTTTGGTTCTAGGCAGCTCCTACGAGCAGTACTTC.